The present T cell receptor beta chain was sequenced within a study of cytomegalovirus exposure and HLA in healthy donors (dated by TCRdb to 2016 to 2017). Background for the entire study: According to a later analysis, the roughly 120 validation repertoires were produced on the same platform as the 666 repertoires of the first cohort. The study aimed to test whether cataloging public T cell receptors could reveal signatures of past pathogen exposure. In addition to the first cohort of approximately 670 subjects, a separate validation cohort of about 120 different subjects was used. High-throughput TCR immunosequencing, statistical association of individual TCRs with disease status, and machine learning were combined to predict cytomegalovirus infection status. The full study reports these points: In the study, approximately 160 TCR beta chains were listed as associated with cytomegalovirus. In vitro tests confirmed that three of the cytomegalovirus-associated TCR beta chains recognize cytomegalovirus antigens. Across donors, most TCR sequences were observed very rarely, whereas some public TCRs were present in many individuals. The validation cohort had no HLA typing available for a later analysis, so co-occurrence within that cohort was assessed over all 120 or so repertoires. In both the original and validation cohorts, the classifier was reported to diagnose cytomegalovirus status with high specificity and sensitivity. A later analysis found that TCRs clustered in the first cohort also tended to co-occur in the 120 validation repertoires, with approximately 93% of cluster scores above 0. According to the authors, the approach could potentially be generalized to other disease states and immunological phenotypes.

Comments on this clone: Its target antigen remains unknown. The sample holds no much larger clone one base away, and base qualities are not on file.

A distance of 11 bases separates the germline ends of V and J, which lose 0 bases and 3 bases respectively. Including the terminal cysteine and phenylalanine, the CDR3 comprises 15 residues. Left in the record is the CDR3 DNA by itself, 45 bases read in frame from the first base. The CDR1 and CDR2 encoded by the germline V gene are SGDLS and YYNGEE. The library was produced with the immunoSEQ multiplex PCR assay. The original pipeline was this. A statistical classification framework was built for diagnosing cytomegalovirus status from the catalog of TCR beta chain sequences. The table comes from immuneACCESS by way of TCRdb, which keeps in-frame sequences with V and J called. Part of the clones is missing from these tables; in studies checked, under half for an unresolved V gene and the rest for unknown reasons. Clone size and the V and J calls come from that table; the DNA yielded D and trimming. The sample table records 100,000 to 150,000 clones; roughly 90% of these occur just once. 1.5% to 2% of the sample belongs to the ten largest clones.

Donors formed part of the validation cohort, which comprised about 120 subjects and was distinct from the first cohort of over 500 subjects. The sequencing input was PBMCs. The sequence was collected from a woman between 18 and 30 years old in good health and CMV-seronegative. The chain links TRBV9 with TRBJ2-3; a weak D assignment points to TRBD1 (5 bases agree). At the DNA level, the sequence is TGTGCCAGCAGCGTAGGCCAGGGCCATACAGATACGCAGTATTTT. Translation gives CASSVGQGHTDTQYF. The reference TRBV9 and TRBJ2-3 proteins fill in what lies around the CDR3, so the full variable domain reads DSGVTQTPKHLITATGQRVTLRCSPRSGDLSVYWYQQSLDQGLQFLIQYYNGEERAKGNILERFSAQQFPDLHSELNLSSLELGDSALYFCASSVGQGHTDTQYFGPGTRLTVL.